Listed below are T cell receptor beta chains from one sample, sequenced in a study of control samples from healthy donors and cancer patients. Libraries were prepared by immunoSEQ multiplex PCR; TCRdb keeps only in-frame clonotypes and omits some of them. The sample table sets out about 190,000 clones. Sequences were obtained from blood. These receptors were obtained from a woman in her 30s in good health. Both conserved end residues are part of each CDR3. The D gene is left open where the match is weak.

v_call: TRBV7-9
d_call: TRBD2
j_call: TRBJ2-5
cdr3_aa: CASSGTIAETQYF
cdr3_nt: TGTGCCAGCAGCGGGACTATCGCAGAGACCCAGTACTTC

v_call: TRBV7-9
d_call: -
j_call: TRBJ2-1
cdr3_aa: CASSTYPAGAGLNEQFF
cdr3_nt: TGTGCCAGCAGTACGTACCCGGCAGGCGCCGGGCTCAATGAGCAGTTCTTC

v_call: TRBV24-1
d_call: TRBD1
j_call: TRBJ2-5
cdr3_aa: CATSDIGTARETQYF
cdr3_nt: TGTGCCACCAGTGACATCGGGACAGCTAGAGAGACCCAGTACTTC

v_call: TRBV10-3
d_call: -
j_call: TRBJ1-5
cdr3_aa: CAISESIPGSGDQPQHF
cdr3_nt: TGTGCCATCAGTGAGTCGATCCCAGGGAGTGGGGATCAGCCCCAGCATTTT

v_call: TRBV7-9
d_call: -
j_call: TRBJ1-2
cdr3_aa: CASSFFLSQAYGYTF
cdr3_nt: TGTGCCAGCAGCTTTTTTTTAAGTCAGGCCTATGGCTACACCTTC

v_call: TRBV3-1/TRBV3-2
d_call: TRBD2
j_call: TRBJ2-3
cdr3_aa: CASFLAGGRSTDTQYF
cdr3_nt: TGTGCCAGCTTCCTAGCGGGGGGGAGGAGCACAGATACGCAGTATTTT

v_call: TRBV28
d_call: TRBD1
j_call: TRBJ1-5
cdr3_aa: CASSPGQGRVSNQPQHF
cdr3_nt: TGTGCCAGCAGTCCCGGACAGGGGCGCGTTTCAAATCAGCCCCAGCATTTT

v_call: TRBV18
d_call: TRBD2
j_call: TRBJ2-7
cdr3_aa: CASSQTGGLSYEQYF
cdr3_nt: TGTGCCAGCTCACAGACGGGGGGGCTTTCCTACGAGCAGTACTTC

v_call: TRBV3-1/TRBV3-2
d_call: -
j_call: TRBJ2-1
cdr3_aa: CASSRGWGAINEQFF
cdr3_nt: TGTGCCAGCAGCCGTGGGTGGGGGGCCATCAATGAGCAGTTCTTC

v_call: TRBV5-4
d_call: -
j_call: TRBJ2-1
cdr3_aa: CASSLPRGGSDEQFF
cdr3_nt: TGTGCCAGCAGCCTCCCAAGGGGGGGCTCGGATGAGCAGTTCTTC

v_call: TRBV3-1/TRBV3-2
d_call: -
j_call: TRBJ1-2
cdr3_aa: CASSQEGSGYTF
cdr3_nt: TGTGCCAGCAGCCAAGAGGGGAGTGGCTACACCTTC

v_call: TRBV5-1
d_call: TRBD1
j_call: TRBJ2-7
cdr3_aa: CASSERTGGEQYF
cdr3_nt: TGCGCCAGCAGCGAACGTACAGGGGGCGAGCAGTACTTC

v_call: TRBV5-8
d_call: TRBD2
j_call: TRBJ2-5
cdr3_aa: CASSFGTSGQETQYF
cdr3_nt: TGTGCCAGCAGCTTTGGGACTAGCGGTCAAGAGACCCAGTACTTC

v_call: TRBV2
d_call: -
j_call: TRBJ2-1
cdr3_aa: CASSEQGNYNEQFF
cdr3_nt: TGTGCCAGCAGTGAACAAGGAAACTACAATGAGCAGTTCTTC

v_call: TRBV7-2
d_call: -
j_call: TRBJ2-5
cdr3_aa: CASSLATETQYF
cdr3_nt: TGTGCCAGCAGCTTAGCCACAGAGACCCAGTACTTC

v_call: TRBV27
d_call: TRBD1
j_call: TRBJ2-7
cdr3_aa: CASSLLLDRAYEQYF
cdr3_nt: TGTGCCAGCAGTCTTCTCCTCGACAGGGCCTACGAGCAGTACTTC

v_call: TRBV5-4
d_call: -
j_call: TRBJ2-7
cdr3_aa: CASSRGGAPYEQYF
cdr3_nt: TGTGCCAGCAGCCGTGGGGGGGCGCCCTACGAGCAGTACTTC

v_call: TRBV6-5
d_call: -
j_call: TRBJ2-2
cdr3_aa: CASSYSGRRYTGELFF
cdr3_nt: TGTGCCAGCAGTTACAGTGGCAGGCGCTACACCGGGGAGCTGTTTTTT

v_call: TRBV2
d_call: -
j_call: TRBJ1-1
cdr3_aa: CASSAGFTEAFF
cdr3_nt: TGTGCCAGCAGTGCTGGGTTTACTGAAGCTTTCTTT

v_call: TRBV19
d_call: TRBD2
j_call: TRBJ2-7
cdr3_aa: CASSIKLAGGPLYEQYF
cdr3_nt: TGTGCCAGTAGTATAAAACTAGCGGGGGGACCGCTTTACGAGCAGTACTTC

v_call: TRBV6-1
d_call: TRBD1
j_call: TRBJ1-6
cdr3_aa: CASSEVPTGKYNSPLHF
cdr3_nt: TGTGCCAGCAGTGAAGTTCCGACAGGGAAATATAATTCACCCCTCCACTTT

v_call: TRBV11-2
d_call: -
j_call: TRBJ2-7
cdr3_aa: CASSLVRLQSYEQYF
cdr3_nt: TGTGCCAGCAGCTTAGTTAGACTACAATCCTACGAGCAGTACTTC

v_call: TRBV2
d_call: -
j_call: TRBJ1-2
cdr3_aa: CASSPDSNGYTF
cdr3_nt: TGTGCCAGCAGTCCGGACAGTAATGGCTACACCTTC

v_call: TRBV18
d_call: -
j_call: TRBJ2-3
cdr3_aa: CASSPGTRDTDTQYF
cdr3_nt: TGTGCCAGCTCACCCGGGACTCGCGACACAGATACGCAGTATTTT

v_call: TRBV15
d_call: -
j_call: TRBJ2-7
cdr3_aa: CATSRDSTGAYEQYF
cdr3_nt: TGTGCCACCAGCAGAGATAGCACCGGCGCCTACGAGCAGTACTTC

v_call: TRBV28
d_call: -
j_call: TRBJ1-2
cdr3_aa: CASSLTNGYTF
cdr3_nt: TGTGCCAGCAGTTTAACTAATGGCTACACCTTC

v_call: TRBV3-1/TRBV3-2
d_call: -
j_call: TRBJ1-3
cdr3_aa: CASSQGQSSGNTIYF
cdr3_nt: TGTGCCAGCAGCCAAGGGCAGAGCTCTGGAAACACCATATATTTT

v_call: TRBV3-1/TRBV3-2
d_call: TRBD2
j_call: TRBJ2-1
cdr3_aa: CASSPGLAGGPLYNEQFF
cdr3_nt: TGTGCCAGCAGCCCCGGACTAGCGGGGGGCCCGCTCTACAATGAGCAGTTCTTC

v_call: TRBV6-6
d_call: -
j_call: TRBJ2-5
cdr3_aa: CASRGRPGETQYF
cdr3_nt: TGTGCCAGCAGGGGACGGCCGGGAGAGACCCAGTACTTC

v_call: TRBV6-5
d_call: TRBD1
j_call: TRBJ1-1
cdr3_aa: CASSYYWTGTNTEAFF
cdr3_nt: TGTGCCAGCAGTTATTACTGGACAGGGACTAACACTGAAGCTTTCTTT

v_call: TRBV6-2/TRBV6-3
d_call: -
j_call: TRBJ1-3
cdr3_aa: CASSYSLIQGASGNTIYF
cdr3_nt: TGTGCCAGCAGTTACTCGCTAATACAGGGAGCCTCTGGAAACACCATATATTTT

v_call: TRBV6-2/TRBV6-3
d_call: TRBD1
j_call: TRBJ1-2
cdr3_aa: CASSAGTEIYGYTF
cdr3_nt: TGTGCCAGCAGTGCCGGGACAGAAATTTATGGCTACACCTTC

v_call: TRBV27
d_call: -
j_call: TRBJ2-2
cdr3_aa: CASRPPRAGNTGELFF
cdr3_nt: TGTGCCAGCAGACCTCCGCGAGCGGGGAACACCGGGGAGCTGTTTTTT

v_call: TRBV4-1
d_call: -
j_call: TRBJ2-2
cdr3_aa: CASSQAGHSNTGELFF
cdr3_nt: TGCGCCAGCAGCCAAGCGGGACATTCGAACACCGGGGAGCTGTTTTTT

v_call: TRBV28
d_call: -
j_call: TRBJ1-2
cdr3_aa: CASSFEYGYTF
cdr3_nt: TGTGCCAGCAGTTTCGAGTACGGCTACACCTTC

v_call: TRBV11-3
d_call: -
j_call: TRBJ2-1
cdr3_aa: CASSVPGSYNEQFF
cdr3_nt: TGTGCCAGCAGCGTGCCCGGCTCCTACAATGAGCAGTTCTTC

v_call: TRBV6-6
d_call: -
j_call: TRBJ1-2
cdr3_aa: CASSSQGVYGYTF
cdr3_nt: TGTGCCAGCAGTTCCCAGGGAGTCTATGGCTACACCTTC

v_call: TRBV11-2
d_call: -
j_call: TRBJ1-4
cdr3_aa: CASSPPRPHEKLFF
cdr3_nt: TGTGCCAGCAGCCCCCCGAGGCCCCATGAAAAACTGTTTTTT